This T cell receptor beta chain was recorded in a study of CD8 T cells in Susac syndrome. RNA amounts of roughly 0.45 to 1 ug underwent reverse transcription with random hexamers. TCRdb analysed the immunoSEQ multiplex PCR reads with MiXCR anew, one entry per CDR3 protein. In the table there are about 53,000 distinct CDR3 sequences, 85% to 95% of which are singletons. Trimming at V came to 3 bases and at J to 3 bases, leaving 4 bases not matched to a gene. The CDR3 runs to 14 residues. TCR beta sequencing was performed on blood CD8+ and CD4+ T cells. Sequencing used CD8+ T cells from PBMCs. The source is a human donor with Susac syndrome. This chain joins TRBV12-3 or TRBV12-4 and TRBJ1-2; 7 bases are shared with TRBD1. The CDR3 nucleotides read TGTGCCAGCAGTTTGGGAGGGACAGACTATGGCTACACCTTC. Its protein product is CASSLGGTDYGYTF.